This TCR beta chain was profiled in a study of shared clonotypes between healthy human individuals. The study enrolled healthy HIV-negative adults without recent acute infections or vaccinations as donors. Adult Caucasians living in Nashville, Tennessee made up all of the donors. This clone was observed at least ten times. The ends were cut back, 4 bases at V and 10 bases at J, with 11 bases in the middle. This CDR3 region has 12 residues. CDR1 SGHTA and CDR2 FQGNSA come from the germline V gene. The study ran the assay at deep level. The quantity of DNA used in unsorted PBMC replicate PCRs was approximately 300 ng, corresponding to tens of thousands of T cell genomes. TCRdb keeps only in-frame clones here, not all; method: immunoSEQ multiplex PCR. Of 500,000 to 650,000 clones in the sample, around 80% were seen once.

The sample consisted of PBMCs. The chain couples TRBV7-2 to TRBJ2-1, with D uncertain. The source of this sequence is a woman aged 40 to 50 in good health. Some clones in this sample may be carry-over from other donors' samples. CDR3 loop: CASSSLTWEQFF. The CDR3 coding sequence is TGTGCCAGCAGCTCCTTAACTTGGGAGCAGTTCTTC.